This T cell receptor (beta chain) derives from a study of PD-L1 blockade in urothelial cancer. Across the whole study: A median of roughly 140,000 T cells was found in the blood samples.

The CDR3 covers 15 residues. CDR1 and CDR2 from the germline V gene are MDHEN and SYDVKM. Between the trimmed V and J ends, which lost 2 bases and 4 bases, there was a span of 9 bases. The repertoire was sequenced with immunoSEQ multiplex PCR; TCRdb's copy has only in-frame clones and lacks some. This table holds roughly 50,000 clones, 87% found once. The clonotype originates from a man in his 60s with urothelial cancer. The chain is built from TRBV28 and TRBJ1-6; no definite D call. The starting material was PBMCs, obtained around atezolizumab (anti-PD-L1) treatment. DNA of the CDR3: TGTGCCAGCAGTTTAGAGGCCTCATATAATTCACCCCTCCACTTT. Translating gives CASSLEASYNSPLHF. The variable domain in full, with the rest retrieved from reference TRBV28 and TRBJ1-6, is DVKVTQSSRYLVKRTGEKVFLECVQDMDHENMFWYRQDPGLGLRLIYFSYDVKMKEKGDIPEGYSVSREKKERFSLILESASTNQTSMYLCASSLEASYNSPLHFGNGTRLTVT.